The present entry profiles one TCR beta chain with its context. Its cognate antigen is unknown. PCR used 60 Vbeta primers and 13 Jbeta primers. TCRdb's table, derived via immunoSEQ multiplex PCR, lists solely in-frame clones and lacks some. The sample consists of roughly 190,000 clones, 74% of them appearing once. The data were taken from a study of cytomegalovirus exposure and HLA in healthy donors. Study-level results: When analyzed later, a missense DCLRE1C variant was found to be linked to TCR beta V- and J-gene trimming.

Input material: PBMCs. The receptor was isolated from a woman aged 25 to 39 in good health and CMV-seropositive.

This chain's CDR3 is CASRSGTGETEAFF. The CDR3 DNA sequence: TGTGCCAGCAGATCCGGGACAGGGGAAACTGAAGCTTTCTTT. The chain recombines TRBV5-6 with TRBJ1-1, with 10 positions matching TRBD1. After removal of 5 bases from V and 5 bases from J, the junction contained 6 bases not matched to a gene. This CDR3 has 14 residues. Germline CDR1 reads SGHDT; CDR2 reads YYEEEE.